These 4 T cell receptor beta chains originate from one sample sequenced in a study of T cell responses to AZD1222 COVID-19 vaccine. Method: immunoSEQ multiplex PCR; TCRdb's copy keeps in-frame clones and lacks some. This sample has roughly 100,000 clones, with around 89% found just once. Sequences were derived from peripheral blood, sampled on day 0 of AZD1222 vaccination. These receptors came from an adult in good health.

The chain is built from TRBV19 and TRBJ2-7, with 13 positions matching TRBD2. J gave up 4 bases and V 4 bases, and 4 bases lay outside the gene matches. This CDR3 region has 15 residues. Per germline, CDR1 LNHDA and CDR2 SQIVND (reference sequence). This chain's CDR3 is CASSTGTSGAYEQYF. DNA of the CDR3: TGTGCCAGTAGTACGGGGACTAGCGGGGCTTACGAGCAGTACTTC.

The chain carries TRBV4-3 and TRBJ2-1; tentative D call: TRBD2 (6 bases). With 1 base removed from V and 5 bases from J, the gap between germline ends came to 12 bases. The CDR3 consists of 15 residues. Germline V gene sequence: CDR1 LGHNA, CDR2 YSLEER. In DNA form, the CDR3 reads TGCGCCAGCAGCCAAGTGCAGGCGGGGAACAATGAGCAGTTCTTC. This sequence encodes CASSQVQAGNNEQFF.

The V and J genes are TRBV5-1 and TRBJ2-1; 10 bases line up with TRBD2. J lost 5 bases, V lost 5 bases, and 7 bases had no gene match. This CDR3 contains 15 residues. Germline CDR1 reads SGHRS; CDR2 reads YFSETQ. CDR3 sequence reads: CASSPSGRINNEQFF. CDR3 in DNA: TGCGCCAGCAGTCCTAGCGGGAGAATCAACAATGAGCAGTTCTTC.

The chain recombines TRBV29-1 with TRBJ1-5; TRBD1 might be the D (6 bases). The CDR3 loop spans 14 amino acids. Germline CDR1 reads SQVTM; CDR2 reads ANQGSEA. The germline V and J ends were trimmed by 6 bases and 3 bases, with 15 bases remaining between them. CDR3 sequence: CSVAQGNPNQPQHF. As DNA, the CDR3 is TGCAGCGTAGCACAGGGAAATCCCAATCAGCCCCAGCATTTT.